This T cell receptor beta chain stems from a study of T cell changes during pregnancy in multiple sclerosis. This CDR3 has 15 residues. Germline CDR1 is SGHAT and CDR2 is FQNNGV. Trimming left V 1 base short and J 8 bases short, with 16 bases between. Assay used: immunoSEQ multiplex PCR; TCRdb lists only in-frame clones, some missing. Here the sample spans approximately 85,000 clones, approximately 91% being singletons. This TCR came from a female donor with multiple sclerosis, enrolled in a pregnancy study. The rearrangement joins TRBV11-2 to TRBJ2-3, with a tentative D call TRBD2 (7 bases). The specimen comprised peripheral blood, sampled in the first trimester of pregnancy. The DNA of the CDR3 is TGTGCCAGCAGCTTAGGCAAGGGGGGGATTGGTACGCAGTATTTT. The encoded protein is CASSLGKGGIGTQYF.